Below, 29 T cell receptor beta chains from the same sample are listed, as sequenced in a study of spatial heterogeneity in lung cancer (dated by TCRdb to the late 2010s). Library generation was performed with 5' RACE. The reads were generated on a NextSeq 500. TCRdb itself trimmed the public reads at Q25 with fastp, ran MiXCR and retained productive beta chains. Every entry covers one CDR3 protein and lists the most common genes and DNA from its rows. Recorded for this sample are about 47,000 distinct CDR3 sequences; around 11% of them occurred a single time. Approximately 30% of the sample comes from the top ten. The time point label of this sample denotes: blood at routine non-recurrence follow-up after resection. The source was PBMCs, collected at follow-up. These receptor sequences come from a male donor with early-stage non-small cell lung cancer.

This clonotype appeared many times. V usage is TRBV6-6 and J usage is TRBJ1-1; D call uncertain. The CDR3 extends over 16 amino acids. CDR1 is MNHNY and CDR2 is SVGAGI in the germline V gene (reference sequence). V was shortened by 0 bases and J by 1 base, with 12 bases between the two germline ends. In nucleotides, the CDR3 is TGTGCCAGCAGTTACTCCCCCCGAGAAGGGAACACTGAAGCTTTCTTT. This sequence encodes CASSYSPREGNTEAFF.

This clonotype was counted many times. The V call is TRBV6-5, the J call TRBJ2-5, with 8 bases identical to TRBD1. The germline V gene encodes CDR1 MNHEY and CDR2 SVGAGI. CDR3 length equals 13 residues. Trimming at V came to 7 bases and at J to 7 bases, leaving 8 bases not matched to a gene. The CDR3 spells CASTPGQGPTQYF. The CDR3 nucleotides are TGTGCCAGCACTCCCGGACAGGGACCGACCCAGTACTTC.

This CDR3 reads CASSLGATGELFF. The DNA for the CDR3 is TGTGCCAGCAGCTTAGGGGCGACCGGGGAGCTGTTTTTT. This chain uses TRBV11-2 with TRBJ2-2; D is unclear. Trimming removed 1 base at V and 5 bases at J, with 5 bases between. Germline CDR1 is SGHAT and CDR2 is FQNNGV. This CDR3 contains 13 residues.

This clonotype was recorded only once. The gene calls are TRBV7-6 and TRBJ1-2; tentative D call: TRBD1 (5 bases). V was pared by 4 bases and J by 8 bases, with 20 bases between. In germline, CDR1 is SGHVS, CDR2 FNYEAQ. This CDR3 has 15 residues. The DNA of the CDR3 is TGTGCCAGCAGCTCGTTCTCCGGGGCCACTCAAGGCTACACCTTC. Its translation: CASSSFSGATQGYTF.

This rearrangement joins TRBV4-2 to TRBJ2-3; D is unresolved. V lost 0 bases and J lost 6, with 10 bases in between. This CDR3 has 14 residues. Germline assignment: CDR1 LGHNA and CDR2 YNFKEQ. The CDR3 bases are TGTGCCAGCAGCCAAGATCCGGAAATGGATACGCAGTATTTT. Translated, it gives CASSQDPEMDTQYF.

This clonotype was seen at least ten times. The CDR3 protein is CSATLIRESTEAFF. CDR3 coding DNA: TGCAGTGCCACTCTAATCAGGGAATCGACTGAAGCTTTCTTT. The chain employs TRBV20-1 and TRBJ1-1, with TRBD1 as a possible D gene (5 bases). CDR3 length equals 14 residues. V shed 6 bases and J shed 5 bases, with 19 bases lying between them. Germline V lookup: CDR1 DFQATT, CDR2 SNEGSKA (reference sequence).

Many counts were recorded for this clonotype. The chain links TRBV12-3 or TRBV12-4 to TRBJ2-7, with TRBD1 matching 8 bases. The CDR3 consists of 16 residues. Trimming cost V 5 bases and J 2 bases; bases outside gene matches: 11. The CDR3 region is CASSLETGGIPYEQYF. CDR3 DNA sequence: TGTGCCAGCAGTCTCGAAACAGGGGGAATCCCCTACGAGCAGTACTTC.

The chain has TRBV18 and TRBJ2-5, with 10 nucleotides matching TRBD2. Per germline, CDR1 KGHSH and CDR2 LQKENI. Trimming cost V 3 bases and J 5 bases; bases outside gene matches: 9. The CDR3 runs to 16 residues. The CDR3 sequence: CASSPSGTSVAETQYF. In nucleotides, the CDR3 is TGTGCCAGCTCACCTTCCGGGACTAGCGTCGCGGAGACCCAGTACTTC.

Here the CDR3 reads CASSGADTDTQYF. The CDR3 region has the DNA TGTGCCAGCAGTGGCGCAGACACAGATACGCAGTATTTT. This chain joins TRBV28 and TRBJ2-3; D is ambiguous. This CDR3 is built from 13 residues. CDR1 and CDR2 from the germline V gene are MDHEN and SYDVKM. V lost 5 bases and J 2 bases, leaving 8 bases between the germline ends.

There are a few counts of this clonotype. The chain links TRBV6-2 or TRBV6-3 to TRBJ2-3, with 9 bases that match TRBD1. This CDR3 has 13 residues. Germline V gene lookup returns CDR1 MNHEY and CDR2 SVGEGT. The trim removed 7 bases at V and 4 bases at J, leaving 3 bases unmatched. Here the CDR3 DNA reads TGTGCCAGCACCCGACAGGGGGCAGATACGCAGTATTTT. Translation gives CASTRQGADTQYF.

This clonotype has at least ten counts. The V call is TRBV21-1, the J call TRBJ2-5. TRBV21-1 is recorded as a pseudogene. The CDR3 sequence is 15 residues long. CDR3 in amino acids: CASSKVPRTWGTQYF. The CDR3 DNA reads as TGTGCCAGCAGCAAAGTCCCCAGAACCTGGGGGACCCAGTACTTC.

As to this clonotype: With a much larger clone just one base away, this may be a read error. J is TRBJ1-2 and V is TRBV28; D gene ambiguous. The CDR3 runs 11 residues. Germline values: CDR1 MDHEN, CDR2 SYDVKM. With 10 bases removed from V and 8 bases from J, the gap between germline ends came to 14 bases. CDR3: CANTTLGGYTF. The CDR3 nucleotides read TGTGCCAACACCACCCTTGGCGGCTACACCTTC.

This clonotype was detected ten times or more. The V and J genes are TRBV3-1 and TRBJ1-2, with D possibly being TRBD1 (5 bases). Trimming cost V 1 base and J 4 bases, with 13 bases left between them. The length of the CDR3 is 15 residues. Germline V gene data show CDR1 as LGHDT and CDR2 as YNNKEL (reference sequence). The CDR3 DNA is TGTGCCAGCAGCCAAGGGAGACAGACGATCTATGGCTACACCTTC. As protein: CASSQGRQTIYGYTF. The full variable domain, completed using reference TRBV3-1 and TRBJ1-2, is DTAVSQTPKYLVTQMGNDKSIKCEQNLGHDTMYWYKQDSKKFLKIMFSYNNKELIINETVPNRFSPKSPDKAHLNLHINSLELGDSAVYFCASSQGRQTIYGYTFGSGTRLTVV.

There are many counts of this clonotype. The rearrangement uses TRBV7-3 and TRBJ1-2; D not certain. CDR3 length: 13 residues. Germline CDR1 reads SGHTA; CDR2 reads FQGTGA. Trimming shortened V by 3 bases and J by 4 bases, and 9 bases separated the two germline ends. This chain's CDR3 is CASSFAAVYGYTF. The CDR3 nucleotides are TGTGCCAGCAGCTTTGCGGCAGTCTATGGCTACACCTTC.

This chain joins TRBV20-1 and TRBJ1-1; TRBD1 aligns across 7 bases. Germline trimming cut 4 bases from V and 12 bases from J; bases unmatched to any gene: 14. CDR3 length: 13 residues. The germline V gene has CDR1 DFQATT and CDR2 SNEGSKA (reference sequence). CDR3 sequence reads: CSATFGQAAGTFF. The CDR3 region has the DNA TGCAGTGCTACCTTCGGACAGGCTGCAGGAACTTTCTTT.

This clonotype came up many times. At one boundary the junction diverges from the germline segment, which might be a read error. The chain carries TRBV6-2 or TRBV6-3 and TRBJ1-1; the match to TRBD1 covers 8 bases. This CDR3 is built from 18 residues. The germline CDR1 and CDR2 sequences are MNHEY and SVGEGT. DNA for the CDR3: TGTGCCAGCATTTACCTTGGGCAGGGGGCGAATCGGAACACTGAAGCTTTCTTT. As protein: CASIYLGQGANRNTEAFF.

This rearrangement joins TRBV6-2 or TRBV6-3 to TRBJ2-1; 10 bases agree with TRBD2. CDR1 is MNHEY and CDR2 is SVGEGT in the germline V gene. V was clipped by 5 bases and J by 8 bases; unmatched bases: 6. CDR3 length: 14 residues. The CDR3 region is CASSEEREGHEQFF. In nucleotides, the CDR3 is TGTGCCAGCAGTGAGGAGCGGGAGGGCCATGAGCAGTTCTTC.

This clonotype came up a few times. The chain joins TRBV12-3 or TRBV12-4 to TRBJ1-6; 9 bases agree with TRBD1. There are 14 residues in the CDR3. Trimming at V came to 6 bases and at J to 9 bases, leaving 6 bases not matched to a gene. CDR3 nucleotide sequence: TGTGCCAGCAGCGGGACAGGGTTAAGTTCACCCCTCCACTTT. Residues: CASSGTGLSSPLHF.

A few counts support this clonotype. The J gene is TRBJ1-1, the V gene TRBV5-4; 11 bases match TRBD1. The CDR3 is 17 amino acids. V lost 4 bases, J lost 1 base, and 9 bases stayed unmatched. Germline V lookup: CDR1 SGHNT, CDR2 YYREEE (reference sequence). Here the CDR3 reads CASSGGRDRGANTEAFF. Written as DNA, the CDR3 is TGTGCCAGCAGCGGAGGACGGGACAGGGGGGCGAACACTGAAGCTTTCTTT.

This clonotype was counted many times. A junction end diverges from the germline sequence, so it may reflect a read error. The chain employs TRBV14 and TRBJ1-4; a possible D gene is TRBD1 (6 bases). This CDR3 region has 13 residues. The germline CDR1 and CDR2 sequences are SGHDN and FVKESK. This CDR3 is CASSQSLGGTRHF. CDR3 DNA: TGTGCCAGCAGCCAAAGTCTCGGCGGGACACGACATTTT.

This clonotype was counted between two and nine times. CDR3 coding DNA: TGCAGCGCCCGGGACTCTACTACCGGGGAGCTGTTTTTT. This gives the protein CSARDSTTGELFF. The chain carries TRBV29-1 and TRBJ2-2, with D possibly being TRBD2 (6 bases). With 7 bases removed from V and 5 bases from J, the gap between germline ends came to 14 bases. The CDR3 is made up of 13 amino acids. The V gene's germline CDR1 is SQVTM and CDR2 ANQGSEA.

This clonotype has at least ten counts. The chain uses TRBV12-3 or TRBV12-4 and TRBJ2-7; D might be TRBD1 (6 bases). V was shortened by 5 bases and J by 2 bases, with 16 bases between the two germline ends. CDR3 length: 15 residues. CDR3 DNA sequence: TGTGCCAGCAGTAGGGCCGGGACACGAACCTACGAGCAGTACTTC. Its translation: CASSRAGTRTYEQYF.

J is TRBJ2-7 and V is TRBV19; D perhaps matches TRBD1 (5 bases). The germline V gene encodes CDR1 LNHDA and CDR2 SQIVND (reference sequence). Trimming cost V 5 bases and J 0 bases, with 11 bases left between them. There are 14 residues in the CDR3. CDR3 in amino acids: CASSHQQASYEQYF. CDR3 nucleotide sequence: TGTGCCAGTAGTCACCAACAGGCCTCCTACGAGCAGTACTTC.

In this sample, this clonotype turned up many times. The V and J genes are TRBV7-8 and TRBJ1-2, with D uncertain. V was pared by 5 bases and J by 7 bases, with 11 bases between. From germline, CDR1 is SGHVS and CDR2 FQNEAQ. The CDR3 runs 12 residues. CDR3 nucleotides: TGTGCCAGCAGCCAAGAGAACGGTGGCTACACCTTC. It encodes CASSQENGGYTF.

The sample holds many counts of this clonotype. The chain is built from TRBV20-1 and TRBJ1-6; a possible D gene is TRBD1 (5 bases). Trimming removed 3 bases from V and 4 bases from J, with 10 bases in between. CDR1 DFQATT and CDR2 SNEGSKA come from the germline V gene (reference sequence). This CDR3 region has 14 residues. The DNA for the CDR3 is TGCAGTGCTAGGGGGCGCAGGTATAATTCACCCCTCCACTTT. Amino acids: CSARGRRYNSPLHF.

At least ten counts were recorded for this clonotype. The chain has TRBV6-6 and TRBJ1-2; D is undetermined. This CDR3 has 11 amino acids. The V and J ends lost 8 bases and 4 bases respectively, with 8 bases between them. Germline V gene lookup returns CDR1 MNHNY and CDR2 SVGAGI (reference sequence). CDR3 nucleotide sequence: TGTGCCAGCCGCGGAACCTATGGCTACACCTTC. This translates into CASRGTYGYTF.

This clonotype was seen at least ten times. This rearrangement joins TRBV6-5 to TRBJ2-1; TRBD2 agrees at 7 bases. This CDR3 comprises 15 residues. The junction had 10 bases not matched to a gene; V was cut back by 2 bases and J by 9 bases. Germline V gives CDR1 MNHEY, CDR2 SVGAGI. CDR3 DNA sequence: TGTGCCAGCAGTTACGGCGGGAGATTCGGCGGTGAGCAGTTCTTC. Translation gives CASSYGGRFGGEQFF.

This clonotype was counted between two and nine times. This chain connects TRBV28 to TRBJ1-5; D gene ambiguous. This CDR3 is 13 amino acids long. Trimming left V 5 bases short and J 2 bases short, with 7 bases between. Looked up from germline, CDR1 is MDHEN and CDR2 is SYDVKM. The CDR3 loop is CASSIEGNQPQHF. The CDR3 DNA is TGTGCCAGCAGTATAGAAGGCAATCAGCCCCAGCATTTT.

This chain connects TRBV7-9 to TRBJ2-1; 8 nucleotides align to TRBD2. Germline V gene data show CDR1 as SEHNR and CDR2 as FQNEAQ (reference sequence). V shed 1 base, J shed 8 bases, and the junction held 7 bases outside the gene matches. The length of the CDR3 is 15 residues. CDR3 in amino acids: CASSLVNGGADEQFF. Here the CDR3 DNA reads TGTGCCAGCAGCTTAGTTAACGGGGGGGCCGATGAGCAGTTCTTC.